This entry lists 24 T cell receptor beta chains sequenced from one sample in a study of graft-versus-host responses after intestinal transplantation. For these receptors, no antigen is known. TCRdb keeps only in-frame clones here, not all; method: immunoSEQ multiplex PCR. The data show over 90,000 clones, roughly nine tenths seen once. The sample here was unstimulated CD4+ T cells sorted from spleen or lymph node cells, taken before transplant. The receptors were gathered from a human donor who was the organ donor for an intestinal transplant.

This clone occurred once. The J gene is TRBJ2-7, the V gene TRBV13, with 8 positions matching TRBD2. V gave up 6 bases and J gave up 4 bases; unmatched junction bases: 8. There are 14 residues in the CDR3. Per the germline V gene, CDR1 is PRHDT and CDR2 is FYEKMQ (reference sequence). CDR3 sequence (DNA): TGTGCCAGCAGGACCTCGGGGGGGCCATACGAGCAGTACTTC. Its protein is CASRTSGGPYEQYF.

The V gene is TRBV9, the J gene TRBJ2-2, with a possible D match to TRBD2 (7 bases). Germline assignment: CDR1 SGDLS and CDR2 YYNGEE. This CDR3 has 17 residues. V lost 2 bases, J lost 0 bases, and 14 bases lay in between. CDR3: CASSVKSGDTNTGELFF. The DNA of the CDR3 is TGTGCCAGCAGCGTTAAGAGCGGGGACACGAACACCGGGGAGCTGTTTTTT. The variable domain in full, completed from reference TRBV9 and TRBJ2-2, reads DSGVTQTPKHLITATGQRVTLRCSPRSGDLSVYWYQQSLDQGLQFLIQYYNGEERAKGNILERFSAQQFPDLHSELNLSSLELGDSALYFCASSVKSGDTNTGELFFGEGSRLTVL.

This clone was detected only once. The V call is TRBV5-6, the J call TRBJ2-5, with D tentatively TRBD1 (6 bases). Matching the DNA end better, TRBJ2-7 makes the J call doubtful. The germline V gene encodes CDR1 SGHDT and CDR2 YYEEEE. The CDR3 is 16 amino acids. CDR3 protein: CASSLGQGWGSYEQYF. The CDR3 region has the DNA TGTGCCAGCAGCTTGGGGCAGGGGTGGGGCTCCTACGAGCAGTACTTC.

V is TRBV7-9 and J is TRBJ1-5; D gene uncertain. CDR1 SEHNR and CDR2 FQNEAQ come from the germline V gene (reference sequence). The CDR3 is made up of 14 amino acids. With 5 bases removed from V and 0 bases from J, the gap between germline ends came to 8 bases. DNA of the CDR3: TGTGCCAGCAGCCCACAGTATAGCAATCAGCCCCAGCATTTT. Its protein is CASSPQYSNQPQHF.

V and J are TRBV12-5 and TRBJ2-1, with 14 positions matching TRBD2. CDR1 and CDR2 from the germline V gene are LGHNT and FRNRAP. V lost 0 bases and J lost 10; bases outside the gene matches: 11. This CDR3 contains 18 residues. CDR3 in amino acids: CASGLVRLTSGGAGEQFF. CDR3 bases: TGTGCTAGTGGTTTGGTACGGTTGACTAGCGGGGGGGCCGGGGAGCAGTTCTTC. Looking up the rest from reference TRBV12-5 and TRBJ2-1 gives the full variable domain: DARVTQTPRHKVTEMGQEVTMRCQPILGHNTVFWYRQTMMQGLELLAYFRNRAPLDDSGMPKDRFSAEMPDATLATLKIQPSEPRDSAVYFCASGLVRLTSGGAGEQFFGPGTRLTVL.

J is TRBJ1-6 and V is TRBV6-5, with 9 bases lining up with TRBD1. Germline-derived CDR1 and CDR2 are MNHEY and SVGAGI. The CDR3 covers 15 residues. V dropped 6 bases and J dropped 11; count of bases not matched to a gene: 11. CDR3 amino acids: CASSHLTGGGTPLHF. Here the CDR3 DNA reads TGTGCCAGCAGCCACCTCACAGGGGGCGGGACACCCCTCCACTTT.

Here the CDR3 DNA reads TGCGCCAGCAGCTTGGTTAGCGGGGTAAACAATGAGCAGTTCTTC. As protein: CASSLVSGVNNEQFF. The genes are TRBV5-1 and TRBJ2-1; TRBD2 agrees at 8 bases. V dropped 0 bases and J dropped 5; count of bases not matched to a gene: 4. Looked up from germline, CDR1 is SGHRS and CDR2 is YFSETQ. This CDR3 is built from 15 residues. The full variable domain, rest sourced from reference TRBV5-1 and TRBJ2-1, is KAGVTQTPRYLIKTRGQQVTLSCSPISGHRSVSWYQQTPGQGLQFLFEYFSETQRNKGNFPGRFSGRQFSNSRSEMNVSTLELGDSALYLCASSLVSGVNNEQFFGPGTRLTVL.

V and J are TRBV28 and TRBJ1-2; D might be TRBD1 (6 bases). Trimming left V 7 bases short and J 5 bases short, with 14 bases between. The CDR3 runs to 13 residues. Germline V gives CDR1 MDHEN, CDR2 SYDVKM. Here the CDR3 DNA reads TGTGCCAGCACTCAAGGAAGGGGGTATGGCTACACCTTC. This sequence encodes CASTQGRGYGYTF.

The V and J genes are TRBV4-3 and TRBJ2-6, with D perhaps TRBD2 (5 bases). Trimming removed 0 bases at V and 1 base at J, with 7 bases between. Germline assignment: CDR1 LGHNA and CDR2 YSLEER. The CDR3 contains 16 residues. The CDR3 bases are TGCGCCAGCAGCCAAGAAGGCGGGTCTGGGGCCAACGTCCTGACTTTC. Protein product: CASSQEGGSGANVLTF.

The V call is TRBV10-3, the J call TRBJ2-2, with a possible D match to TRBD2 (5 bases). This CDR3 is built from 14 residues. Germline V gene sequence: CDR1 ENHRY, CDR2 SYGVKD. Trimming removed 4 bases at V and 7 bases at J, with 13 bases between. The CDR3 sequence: CAISGGMRDGELFF. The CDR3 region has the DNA TGTGCCATCAGTGGGGGTATGAGGGACGGGGAGCTGTTTTTT.

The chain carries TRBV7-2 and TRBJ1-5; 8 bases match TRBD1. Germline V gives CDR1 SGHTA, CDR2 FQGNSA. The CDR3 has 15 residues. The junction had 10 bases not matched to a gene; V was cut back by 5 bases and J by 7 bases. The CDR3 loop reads CASSPRTGSKQPQHF. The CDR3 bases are TGTGCCAGCAGCCCCCGGACAGGGAGTAAGCAGCCCCAGCATTTT.

In DNA form, the CDR3 reads TGCGCCAGCAGCTTACTAGCGGGGCAAGAGACCCAGTACTTC. It yields the protein CASSLLAGQETQYF. The chain carries TRBV5-1 and TRBJ2-5, with 10 positions matching TRBD2. The germline V gene has CDR1 SGHRS and CDR2 YFSETQ. The V and J ends lost 2 bases and 2 bases, in that order; junction bases with no gene match: 0. The CDR3 spans 14 residues.

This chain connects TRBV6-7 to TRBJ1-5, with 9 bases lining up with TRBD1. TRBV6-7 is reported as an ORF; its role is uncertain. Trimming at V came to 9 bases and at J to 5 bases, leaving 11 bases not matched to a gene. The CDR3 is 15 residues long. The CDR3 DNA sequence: TGTGCCAGAACGACAGGGGGGCGGTTTTATCAGCCCCAGCATTTT. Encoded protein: CARTTGGRFYQPQHF.

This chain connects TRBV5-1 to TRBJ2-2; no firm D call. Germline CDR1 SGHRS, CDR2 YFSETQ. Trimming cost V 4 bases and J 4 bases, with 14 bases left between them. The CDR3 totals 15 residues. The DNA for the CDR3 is TGCGCCAGCAGCCTCGGAACAGCCATCACCGGGGAGCTGTTTTTT. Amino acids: CASSLGTAITGELFF.

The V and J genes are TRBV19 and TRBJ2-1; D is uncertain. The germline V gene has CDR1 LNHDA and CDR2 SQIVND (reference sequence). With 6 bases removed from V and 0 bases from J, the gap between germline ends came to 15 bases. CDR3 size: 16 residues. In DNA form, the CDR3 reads TGTGCCAGTAGAGAGGCCGACGGTGGCTCCTACAATGAGCAGTTCTTC. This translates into CASREADGGSYNEQFF.

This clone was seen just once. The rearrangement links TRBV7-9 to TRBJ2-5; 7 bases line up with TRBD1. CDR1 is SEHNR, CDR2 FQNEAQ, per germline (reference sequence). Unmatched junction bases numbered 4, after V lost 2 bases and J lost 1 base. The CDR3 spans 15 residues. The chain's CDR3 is CASSLRTGVQETQYF. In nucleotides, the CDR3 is TGTGCCAGCAGCTTACGGACAGGTGTCCAAGAGACCCAGTACTTC.

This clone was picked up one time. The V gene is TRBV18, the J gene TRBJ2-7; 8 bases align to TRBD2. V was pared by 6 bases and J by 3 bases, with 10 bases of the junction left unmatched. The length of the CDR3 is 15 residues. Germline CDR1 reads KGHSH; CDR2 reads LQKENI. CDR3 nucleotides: TGTGCCAGCTCTAGAGCGGGGGCTTTCGACTACGAGCAGTACTTC. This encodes CASSRAGAFDYEQYF.

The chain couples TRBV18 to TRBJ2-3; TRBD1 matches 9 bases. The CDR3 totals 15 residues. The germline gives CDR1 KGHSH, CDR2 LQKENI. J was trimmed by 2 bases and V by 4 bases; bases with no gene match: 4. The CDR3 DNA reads TGTGCCAGCTCACGACGGACAGGGGACACAGATACGCAGTATTTT. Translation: CASSRRTGDTDTQYF. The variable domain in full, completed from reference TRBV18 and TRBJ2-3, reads NAGVMQNPRHLVRRRGQEARLRCSPMKGHSHVYWYRQLPEEGLKFMVYLQKENIIDESGMPKERFSAEFPKEGPSILRIQQVVRGDSAAYFCASSRRTGDTDTQYFGPGTRLTVL.

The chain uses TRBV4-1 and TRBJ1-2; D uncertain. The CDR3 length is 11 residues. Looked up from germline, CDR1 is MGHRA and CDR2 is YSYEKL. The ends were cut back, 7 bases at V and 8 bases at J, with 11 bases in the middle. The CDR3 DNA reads TGCGCCAGCACCCCGAGGCAAGGCTACACCTTC. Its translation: CASTPRQGYTF.

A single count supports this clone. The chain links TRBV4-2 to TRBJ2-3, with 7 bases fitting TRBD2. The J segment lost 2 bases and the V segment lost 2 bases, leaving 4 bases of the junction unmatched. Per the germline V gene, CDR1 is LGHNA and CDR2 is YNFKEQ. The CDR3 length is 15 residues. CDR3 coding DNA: TGTGCCAGCAGCCAACTAGCGGAACACACAGATACGCAGTATTTT. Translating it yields CASSQLAEHTDTQYF.

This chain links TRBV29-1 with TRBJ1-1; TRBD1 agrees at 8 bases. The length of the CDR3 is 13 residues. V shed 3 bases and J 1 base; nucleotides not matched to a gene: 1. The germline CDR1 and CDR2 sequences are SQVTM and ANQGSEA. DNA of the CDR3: TGCAGCGTTGAGGGGACAGGGAACACTGAAGCTTTCTTT. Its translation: CSVEGTGNTEAFF.

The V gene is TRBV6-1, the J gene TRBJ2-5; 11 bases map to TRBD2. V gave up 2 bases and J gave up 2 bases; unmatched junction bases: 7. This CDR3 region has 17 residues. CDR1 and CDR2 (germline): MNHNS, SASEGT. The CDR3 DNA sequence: TGTGCCAGCAGTGAATGGCTAGCGGGGGGCTATCAAGAGACCCAGTACTTC. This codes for CASSEWLAGGYQETQYF.

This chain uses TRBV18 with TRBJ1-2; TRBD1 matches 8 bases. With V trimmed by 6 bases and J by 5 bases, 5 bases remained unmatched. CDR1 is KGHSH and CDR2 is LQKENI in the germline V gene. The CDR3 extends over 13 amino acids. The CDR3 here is CASSPGQGYGYTF. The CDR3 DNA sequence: TGTGCCAGCTCGCCTGGACAGGGATATGGCTACACCTTC.

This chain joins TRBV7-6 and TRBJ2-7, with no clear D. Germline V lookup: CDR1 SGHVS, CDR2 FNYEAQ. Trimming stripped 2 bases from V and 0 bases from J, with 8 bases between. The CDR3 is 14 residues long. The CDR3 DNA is TGTGCCAGCAGCTTAAACGGTGGCTCCTACGAGCAGTACTTC. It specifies CASSLNGGSYEQYF.